The 8 T cell receptor beta chains below come from one sample, sequenced in a study of T-cell reconstitution after alpha-beta-depleted transplantation in children. Unique molecular identifiers were used to barcode this TCRbeta library. Each CDR3 protein gets one entry after TCRdb re-called the PCR reads with MiXCR. The sample includes over 550,000 distinct CDR3 sequences, about 10% of them seen just once. The sample here was PBMCs from the stem cell graft donor, taken from the stem cell graft. The receptors were sampled from a human donor who donated a stem cell graft to a child with acute myeloid leukemia.

This clonotype was seen a handful of times. The chain uses TRBV20-1 and TRBJ2-7; 11 nucleotides align to TRBD2. Germline CDR1 DFQATT, CDR2 SNEGSKA (reference sequence). J gave up 3 bases and V 7 bases, and 11 bases lay outside the gene matches. The CDR3 has 15 residues. The CDR3 nucleotides read TGCAGTGGTAGTCCCCTAGCGGGAGGAATCTACGAGCAGTACTTC. Its protein product is CSGSPLAGGIYEQYF.

The CDR3 sequence is CASIKTGRWESQYF. The CDR3 region has the DNA TGTGCCAGCATCAAGACTGGGAGATGGGAGTCCCAGTACTTC. The V and J genes are TRBV12-3 or TRBV12-4 and TRBJ2-5; tentative D call: TRBD2 (5 bases). V lost 7 bases, J lost 9 bases, and 21 bases lay in between. This CDR3 has 14 residues.

This clonotype appeared many times. The chain joins TRBV3-1 to TRBJ2-5; 7 nucleotides align to TRBD2. This CDR3 is 15 amino acids long. The V and J ends lost 3 bases and 1 base, in that order; junction bases with no gene match: 5. Germline V gene sequence: CDR1 LGHDT, CDR2 YNNKEL (reference sequence). CDR3 sequence (DNA): TGTGCCAGCAGCCAGGGCTCGGGAGGCCAAGAGACCCAGTACTTC. Residues: CASSQGSGGQETQYF.

The chain has TRBV10-2 and TRBJ1-2, with D uncertain. The V gene's germline CDR1 is WSHSY and CDR2 SAAADI. The CDR3 extends over 13 amino acids. Trimming cost V 7 bases and J 3 bases, with 12 bases left between them. This CDR3 is CASNTGSYYGYTF. DNA for the CDR3: TGCGCCAGCAATACCGGGTCCTACTATGGCTACACCTTC.

This clonotype has a handful of counts. V gene TRBV5-1 combines with J gene TRBJ1-2; 9 nucleotides align to TRBD1. Trimming cost V 5 bases and J 4 bases; bases outside gene matches: 3. The CDR3 is 13 residues long. The germline V gene encodes CDR1 SGHRS and CDR2 YFSETQ. The CDR3 region is CASRAGQGYGYTF. In DNA, the CDR3 is TGCGCCAGCAGAGCGGGACAGGGCTATGGCTACACCTTC. Using reference TRBV5-1 and TRBJ1-2 for the parts outside the CDR3, the full variable domain is KAGVTQTPRYLIKTRGQQVTLSCSPISGHRSVSWYQQTPGQGLQFLFEYFSETQRNKGNFPGRFSGRQFSNSRSEMNVSTLELGDSALYLCASRAGQGYGYTFGSGTRLTVV.

A few counts support this clonotype. This chain links TRBV20-1 with TRBJ1-2; 7 bases line up with TRBD1. Germline lookup yields CDR1 DFQATT and CDR2 SNEGSKA (reference sequence). V lost 6 bases to trimming and J lost 2 bases; unmatched junction nucleotides: 9. This CDR3 comprises 14 residues. DNA for the CDR3: TGCAGTGCCCCGGCGGGACAGCTCAACTATGGCTACACCTTC. This codes for CSAPAGQLNYGYTF.

This clonotype showed up just a few times. The chain is built from TRBV25-1 and TRBJ2-1; maybe TRBD1 (6 bases). Looked up from germline, CDR1 is MGHDK and CDR2 is SYGVNS. The CDR3 has 15 residues. V was clipped by 2 bases and J by 10 bases, with 18 bases between them. CDR3 sequence reads: CASSEVDRSEWEQFF. In DNA form, the CDR3 reads TGTGCCAGCAGTGAAGTCGACAGGAGCGAGTGGGAGCAGTTCTTC.

The table lists this clonotype with many counts. The rearrangement uses TRBV19 and TRBJ2-7; D is unclear. V was pared by 6 bases and J by 0 bases, with 9 bases between. CDR1 LNHDA and CDR2 SQIVND come from the germline V gene (reference sequence). The CDR3 runs 13 residues. This chain's CDR3 is CASSGGSSYEQYF. CDR3 bases: TGTGCCAGTAGCGGCGGAAGCTCCTACGAGCAGTACTTC.